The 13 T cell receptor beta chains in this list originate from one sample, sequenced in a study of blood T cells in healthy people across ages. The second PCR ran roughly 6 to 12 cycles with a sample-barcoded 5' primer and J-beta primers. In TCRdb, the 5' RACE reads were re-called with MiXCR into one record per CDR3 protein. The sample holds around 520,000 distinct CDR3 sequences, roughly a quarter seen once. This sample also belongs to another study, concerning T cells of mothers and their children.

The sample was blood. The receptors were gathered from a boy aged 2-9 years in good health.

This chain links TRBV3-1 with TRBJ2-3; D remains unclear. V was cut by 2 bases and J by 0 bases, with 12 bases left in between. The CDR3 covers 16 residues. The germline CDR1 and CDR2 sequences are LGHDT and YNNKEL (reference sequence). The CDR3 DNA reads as TGTGCCAGCAGCCAAAGGAATGACAAGAGCACAGATACGCAGTATTTT. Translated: CASSQRNDKSTDTQYF.

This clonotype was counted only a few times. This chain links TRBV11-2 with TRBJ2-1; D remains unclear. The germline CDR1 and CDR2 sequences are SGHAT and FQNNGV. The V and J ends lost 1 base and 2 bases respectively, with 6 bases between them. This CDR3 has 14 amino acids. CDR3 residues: CASSLAMAYNEQFF. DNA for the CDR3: TGTGCCAGCAGCTTAGCTATGGCCTACAATGAGCAGTTCTTC.

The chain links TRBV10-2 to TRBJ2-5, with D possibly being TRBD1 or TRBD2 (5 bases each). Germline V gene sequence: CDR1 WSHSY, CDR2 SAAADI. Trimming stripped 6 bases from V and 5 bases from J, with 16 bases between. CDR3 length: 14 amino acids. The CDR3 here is CASSQLGTWETQYF. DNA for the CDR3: TGCGCCAGCAGCCAACTAGGGACGTGGGAGACCCAGTACTTC.

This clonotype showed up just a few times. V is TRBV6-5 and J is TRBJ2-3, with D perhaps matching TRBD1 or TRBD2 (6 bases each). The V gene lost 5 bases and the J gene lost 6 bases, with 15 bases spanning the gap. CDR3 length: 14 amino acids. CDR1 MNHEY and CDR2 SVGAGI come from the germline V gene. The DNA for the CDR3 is TGTGCCAGCAGTGAGGGGGGCTGGATGGATACGCAGTATTTT. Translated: CASSEGGWMDTQYF.

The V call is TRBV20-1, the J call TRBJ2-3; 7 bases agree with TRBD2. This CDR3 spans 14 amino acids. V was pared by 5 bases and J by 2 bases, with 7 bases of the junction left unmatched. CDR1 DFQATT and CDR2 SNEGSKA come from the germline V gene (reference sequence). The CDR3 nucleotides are TGCAGTGCTGGCGGGGGAGCCGACACAGATACGCAGTATTTT. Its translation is CSAGGGADTDTQYF.

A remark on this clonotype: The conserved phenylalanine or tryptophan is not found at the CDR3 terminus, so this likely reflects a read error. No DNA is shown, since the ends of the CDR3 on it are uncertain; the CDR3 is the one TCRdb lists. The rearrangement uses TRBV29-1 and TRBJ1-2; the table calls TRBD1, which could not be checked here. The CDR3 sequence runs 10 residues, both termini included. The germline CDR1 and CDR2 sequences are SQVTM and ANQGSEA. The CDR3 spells CSVEDTGAVI.

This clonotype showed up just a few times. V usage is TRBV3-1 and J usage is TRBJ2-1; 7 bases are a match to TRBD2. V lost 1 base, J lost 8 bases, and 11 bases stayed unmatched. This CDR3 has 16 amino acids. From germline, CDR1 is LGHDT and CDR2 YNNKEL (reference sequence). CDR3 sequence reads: CASSQGLAGAVYEQFF. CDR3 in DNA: TGTGCCAGCAGCCAAGGTCTCGCGGGAGCTGTCTATGAGCAGTTCTTC.

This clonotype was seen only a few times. The CDR3 region is CSARVLGPNTEAFF. The CDR3 coding sequence is TGCAGTGCTAGAGTATTAGGGCCGAACACTGAAGCTTTCTTT. This sequence joins TRBV20-1 and TRBJ1-1; D gene uncertain. The ends were cut back, 1 base at V and 1 base at J, with 10 bases in the middle. Germline V lookup: CDR1 DFQATT, CDR2 SNEGSKA (reference sequence). CDR3 length equals 14 residues.

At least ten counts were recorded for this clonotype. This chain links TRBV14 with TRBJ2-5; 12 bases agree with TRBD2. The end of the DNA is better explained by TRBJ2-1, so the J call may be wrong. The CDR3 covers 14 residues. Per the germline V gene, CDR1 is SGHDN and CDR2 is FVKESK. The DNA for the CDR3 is TGTGCCAGCAGCCCGGGACTAGCGGGCGGTGAGCAGTTCTTC. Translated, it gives CASSPGLAGGEQFF.

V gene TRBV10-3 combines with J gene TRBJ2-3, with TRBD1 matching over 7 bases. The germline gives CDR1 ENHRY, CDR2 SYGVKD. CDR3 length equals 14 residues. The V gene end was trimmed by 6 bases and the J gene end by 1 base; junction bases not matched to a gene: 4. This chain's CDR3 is CAISRDRGTDTQYF. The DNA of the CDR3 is TGTGCCATCAGCCGGGACAGAGGCACAGATACGCAGTATTTT.

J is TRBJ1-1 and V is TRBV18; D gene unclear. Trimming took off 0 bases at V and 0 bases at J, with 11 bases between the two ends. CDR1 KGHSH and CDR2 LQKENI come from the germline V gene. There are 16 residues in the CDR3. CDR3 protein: CASSPPWVPMNTEAFF. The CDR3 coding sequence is TGTGCCAGCTCACCACCGTGGGTGCCTATGAACACTGAAGCTTTCTTT.

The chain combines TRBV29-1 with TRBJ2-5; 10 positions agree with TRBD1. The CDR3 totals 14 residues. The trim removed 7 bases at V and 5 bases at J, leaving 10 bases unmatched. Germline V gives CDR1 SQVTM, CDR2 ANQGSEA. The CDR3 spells CSAIWTGGRETQYF. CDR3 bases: TGCAGCGCCATTTGGACAGGGGGTAGGGAGACCCAGTACTTC.

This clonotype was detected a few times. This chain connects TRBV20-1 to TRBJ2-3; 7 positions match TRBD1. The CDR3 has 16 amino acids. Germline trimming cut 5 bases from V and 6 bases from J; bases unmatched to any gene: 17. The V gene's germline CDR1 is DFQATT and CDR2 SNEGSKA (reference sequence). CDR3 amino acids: CSASPTGSSLSDTQYF. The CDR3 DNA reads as TGCAGTGCTTCCCCGACAGGGTCATCTTTATCGGATACGCAGTATTTT.